This T cell receptor beta chain was captured in a study of T cell repertoires in cytomegalovirus infection (dated by TCRdb to between 2017 and 2020). In the study overall: Donor HLA type was relevant to the analysis, because carriage of CMV infection together with the matching HLA type was indicated by public TCR beta signatures.

The instrument was an Illumina HiSeq 1500. In TCRdb, the public reads were trimmed at Q25 with fastp and aligned with MiXCR, with productive beta chains retained. Every entry covers one CDR3 protein and lists the most common genes and DNA from its rows. In this sample the table shows roughly 720,000 distinct CDR3 sequences, less than 40% of which occur a single time. 2.5% to 3.5% of the sample comes from the top ten. Broader findings and caveats from the paper: In both this cohort and an independent approximately 370-donor cohort, the cumulative frequency of public TCR beta family members distinguished carriers of CMV infection plus the relevant HLA type. In the ex vivo response, HLA-C-restricted CMV-specific TCR beta clonotypes were dominant, and in two of eight donors the single most frequent clonotype came from this HLA-C-restricted group.

Details on this clonotype: No cognate antigen has been identified for it. Nothing much larger sits one base from this clone, and base qualities are not available.

Its CDR3 holds 16 amino acids, cysteine through phenylalanine. The CDR3 DNA has 48 bases and is translated from base 1. Cut back by 5 bases and 4 bases, the V and J ends lie 18 bases apart. CDR1 and CDR2 were assigned from the germline V gene as MDHEN and SYDVKM. The origin of this receptor is a human donor in good health (CMV status not recorded). Some clones in this sample may be carry-over from other donors' samples. Material for sequencing was PBMCs. The chain is encoded by TRBV28 joined to TRBJ2-1; too little of a D gene remains to name it. The base sequence is TGTGCCAGCAGTGTAACCTACCGACAAGGTTACAATGAGCAGTTCTTC. The encoded protein is CASSVTYRQGYNEQFF. Reference TRBV28 and TRBJ2-1 proteins supply the regions before and after the CDR3; the full variable domain is: DVKVTQSSRYLVKRTGEKVFLECVQDMDHENMFWYRQDPGLGLRLIYFSYDVKMKEKGDIPEGYSVSREKKERFSLILESASTNQTSMYLCASSVTYRQGYNEQFFGPGTRLTVL.